This TCR beta chain comes out of a study of beta chain features in type 1 diabetes. Study-level results: Lower insertion and higher deletion counts appeared at VDJ junctions in type 1 diabetes patients.

Expressed TCRB transcripts were sequenced because the isolated RNA had all been reverse transcribed beforehand. The data were produced by immunoSEQ multiplex PCR, yet TCRdb's version contains in-frame clones alone and is incomplete. The sample lists some 180,000 clones; 13% were seen once. CD45RO/CCR7/CD25/CD127/CD95/CD27 staining was used to isolate CD4+ naive, central memory, regulatory and stem cell-like memory cells by sorting. Purity exceeded 95% in all sorted populations. In its sample, this clone was seen a few times. The antigen is undetermined. Sequencing was done on a sample of central memory CD4+ T cells from blood. This TCR was recovered from a woman between 18 and 29 years old in good health.

The CDR3: CASNPGQGFGEQYF. The CDR3 nucleotides are TGTGCCAGTAACCCGGGACAGGGGTTTGGGGAGCAGTACTTC. The rearrangement links TRBV19 to TRBJ2-7; 10 bases match TRBD1. V was pared by 7 bases and J by 7 bases, with 10 bases of the junction left unmatched. From germline, CDR1 is LNHDA and CDR2 SQIVND (reference sequence). The CDR3 runs to 14 residues.